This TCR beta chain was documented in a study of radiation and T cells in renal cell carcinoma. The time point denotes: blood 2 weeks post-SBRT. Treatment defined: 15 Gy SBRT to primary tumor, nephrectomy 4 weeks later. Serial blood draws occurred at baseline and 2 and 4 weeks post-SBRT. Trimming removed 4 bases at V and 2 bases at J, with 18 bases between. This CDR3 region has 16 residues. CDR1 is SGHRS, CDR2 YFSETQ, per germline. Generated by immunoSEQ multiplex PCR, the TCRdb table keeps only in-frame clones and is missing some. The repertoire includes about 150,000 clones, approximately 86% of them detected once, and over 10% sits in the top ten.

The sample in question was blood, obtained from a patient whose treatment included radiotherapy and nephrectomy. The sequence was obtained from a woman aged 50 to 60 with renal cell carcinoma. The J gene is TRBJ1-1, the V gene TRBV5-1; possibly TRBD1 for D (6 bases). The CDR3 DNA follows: TGCGCCAGCAGCACCCAAACGCCCGGGACAAACACTGAAGCTTTCTTT. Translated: CASSTQTPGTNTEAFF. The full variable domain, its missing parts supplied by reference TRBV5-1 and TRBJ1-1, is KAGVTQTPRYLIKTRGQQVTLSCSPISGHRSVSWYQQTPGQGLQFLFEYFSETQRNKGNFPGRFSGRQFSNSRSEMNVSTLELGDSALYLCASSTQTPGTNTEAFFGQGTRLTVV.